The sample holds one count of the clone carrying this T cell receptor (beta chain). Its antigen is not known. These data come from a study of T cell responses to AZD1222 COVID-19 vaccine. Study results and caveats: Researchers took repertoire samples only after the peak T cell response had come. Donors in the cohort were predominantly white British and more often female, and clonal diversity was possibly underestimated. Along spike, vaccine-associated CD4 TCRs were found throughout, with dominance at 160-218 and 743-854. The breadth and depth of Spike-specific TCRs increased once two AZD1222 doses had been given.

TCRdb's copy holds only in-frame clones and misses some; the assay was immunoSEQ multiplex PCR. There are around 220,000 clones in the sample; around 94% occur only once, and around 1.7% lies in the top ten. Germline assignment: CDR1 LNHNV and CDR2 YYDKDF (reference sequence). The CDR3 extends over 14 amino acids. V was pared by 7 bases and J by 3 bases, with 7 bases of the junction left unmatched. The sequencing here drew on peripheral blood, taken 28 days after the second dose of the MenACWY control vaccine. The receptor was isolated from an adult who received the MenACWY meningococcal vaccine as a control. The gene calls are TRBV15 and TRBJ2-3; 7 bases line up with TRBD2. The CDR3 DNA is TGTGCCACCACAAACGCGGGGGAGACAGATACGCAGTATTTT. Its translation: CATTNAGETDTQYF.